This entry is about one T cell receptor (beta chain). Its antigen is not known. V was trimmed by 1 base and J by 3 bases, leaving 10 bases between them. Germline assignment: CDR1 MGHRA and CDR2 YSYEKL. The length of the CDR3 is 14 residues. This record comes from a study of shared clonotypes between healthy human individuals. Regarding the study as a whole: It was the non-shared clonotypes that had lower generation probabilities than clonotypes shared by all four donors. Sampling covered blood only; tissue repertoires likely differ. Few donors limited the genetic and exposure-history diversity represented.

Using immunoSEQ multiplex PCR, the repertoire was profiled, and TCRdb retains in-frame clones only, with some absent. The table has 2 million to 2.5 million clones, just under 95% seen once; the top ten hold 0.9% to 1.3%. The naive CD8 fraction comprised CD45RO-negative cells positively selected for CCR7 and excluded terminally differentiated effector memory CD45RA+ cells. This receptor was taken from a man aged 18 to 29 in good health. The specimen sequenced was naive CD8+ T cells sorted from blood. The gene calls are TRBV4-1 and TRBJ2-7, with D perhaps TRBD2 (5 bases). The CDR3 protein is CASSQVFRDYEQYF. The DNA for the CDR3 is TGCGCCAGCAGCCAAGTTTTTCGGGACTACGAGCAGTACTTC.